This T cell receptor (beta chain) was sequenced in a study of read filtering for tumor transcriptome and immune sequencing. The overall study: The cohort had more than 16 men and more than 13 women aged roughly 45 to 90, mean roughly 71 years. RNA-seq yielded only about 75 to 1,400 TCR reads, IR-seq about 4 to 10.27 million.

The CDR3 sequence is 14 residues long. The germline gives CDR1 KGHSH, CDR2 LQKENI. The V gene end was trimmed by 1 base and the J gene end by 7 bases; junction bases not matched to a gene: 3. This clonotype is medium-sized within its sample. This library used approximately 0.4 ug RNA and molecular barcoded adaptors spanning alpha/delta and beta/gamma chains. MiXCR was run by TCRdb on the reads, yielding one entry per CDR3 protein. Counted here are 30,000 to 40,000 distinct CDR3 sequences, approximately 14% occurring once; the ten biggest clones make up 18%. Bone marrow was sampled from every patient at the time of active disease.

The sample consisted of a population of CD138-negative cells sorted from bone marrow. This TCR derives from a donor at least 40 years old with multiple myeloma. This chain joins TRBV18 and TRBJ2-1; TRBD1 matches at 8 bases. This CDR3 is CASSPRQGRNEQFF. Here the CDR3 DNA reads TGTGCCAGCTCACCACGACAGGGGAGGAATGAGCAGTTCTTC.